One sample yielded the 12 T cell receptor beta chains listed below, sequenced in a study of graft-versus-host responses after intestinal transplantation. These receptors have no known antigen. Sequencing used immunoSEQ multiplex PCR; TCRdb keeps in-frame clones, though not all of them. The sample includes more than 65,000 clones, roughly 87% of them seen just once. The input for sequencing was unstimulated CD8+ T cells sorted from spleen or lymph node cells, taken before intestinal transplant. Source of these receptors: a human donor who received an intestinal transplant.

This clone occurred a few times. The rearrangement links TRBV5-6 to TRBJ2-7; TRBD1 matches 11 bases. CDR1 and CDR2 (germline): SGHDT, YYEEEE. The junction had 1 base not matched to a gene; V was cut back by 3 bases and J by 2 bases. The CDR3 totals 14 residues. In DNA, the CDR3 is TGTGCCAGCAGCTGGGGACAGGGGGCCTACGAGCAGTACTTC. Translated: CASSWGQGAYEQYF.

The chain is built from TRBV7-9 and TRBJ2-3, with no clear D. CDR1 and CDR2 (germline): SEHNR, FQNEAQ (reference sequence). V was trimmed by 2 bases and J by 1 base, leaving 7 bases between them. This CDR3 spans 14 amino acids. The chain's CDR3 is CASSLSTGTDTQYF. CDR3 DNA sequence: TGTGCCAGCAGCTTATCCACGGGCACAGATACGCAGTATTTT.

The rearrangement joins TRBV9 to TRBJ2-7; tentative D call: TRBD2 (7 bases). The CDR3 runs to 15 residues. Germline V lookup: CDR1 SGDLS, CDR2 YYNGEE. Trimming took off 0 bases at V and 4 bases at J, with 14 bases between the two ends. The CDR3 is CASSVGGGPRYEQYF. The CDR3 bases are TGTGCCAGCAGCGTAGGGGGGGGCCCGAGATACGAGCAGTACTTC. The full variable domain, completed using reference TRBV9 and TRBJ2-7, is DSGVTQTPKHLITATGQRVTLRCSPRSGDLSVYWYQQSLDQGLQFLIQYYNGEERAKGNILERFSAQQFPDLHSELNLSSLELGDSALYFCASSVGGGPRYEQYFGPGTRLTVT.

V and J are TRBV13 and TRBJ2-1, with D possibly TRBD2 on 6 matching bases. The V end was cut by 5 bases, the J end by 7 bases, with 15 bases between. The CDR3 is made up of 14 amino acids. Germline V lookup: CDR1 PRHDT, CDR2 FYEKMQ (reference sequence). Here the CDR3 DNA reads TGTGCCAGCAGCAAGGGGACTCCGCCAAATGAGCAGTTCTTC. Protein: CASSKGTPPNEQFF.

The CDR3 sequence is CASSLFSLESPLHF. As DNA, the CDR3 is TGTGCCAGCAGTTTATTCTCCTTGGAGTCACCCCTCCACTTT. The rearrangement joins TRBV27 to TRBJ1-6; D is ambiguous. The CDR3 spans 14 residues. Trimming cost V 1 base and J 10 bases, with 11 bases left between them. Germline V CDR1 and CDR2: MNHEY, SMNVEV (reference sequence).

This clone was detected only once. The chain joins TRBV13 to TRBJ1-6; D is ambiguous. The ends were cut back, 4 bases at V and 0 bases at J, with 10 bases in the middle. Germline V CDR1 and CDR2: PRHDT, FYEKMQ (reference sequence). The CDR3 spans 16 residues. CDR3 in amino acids: CASSSTGSSYNSPLHF. The CDR3 DNA sequence: TGTGCCAGCAGCTCAACGGGGAGCTCCTATAATTCACCCCTCCACTTT.

This chain links TRBV6-1 with TRBJ1-5; 10 positions match TRBD1. Germline values: CDR1 MNHNS, CDR2 SASEGT. This CDR3 contains 15 residues. With V trimmed by 7 bases and J by 3 bases, 6 bases remained unmatched. The CDR3 is CASITGTGVNQPQHF. The CDR3 bases are TGTGCCAGCATAACCGGGACAGGGGTCAATCAGCCCCAGCATTTT.

The rearrangement links TRBV6-5 to TRBJ2-5; TRBD2 matches at 12 bases. This CDR3 has 15 residues. Trimming took 5 bases from V and 4 from J; bases not matched to a gene: 5. Germline V gene lookup returns CDR1 MNHEY and CDR2 SVGAGI. CDR3 in DNA: TGTGCCAGCAGTCTAGCGGGGGGGAATCGAGAGACCCAGTACTTC. Encoded protein: CASSLAGGNRETQYF.

This chain connects TRBV7-2 to TRBJ1-2, with D possibly matching TRBD1 (6 bases). The CDR3 runs to 14 residues. Germline lookup yields CDR1 SGHTA and CDR2 FQGNSA. Trimming removed 5 bases at V and 3 bases at J, with 13 bases between. CDR3 region: CASSSLQGDYGYTF. CDR3 in DNA: TGTGCCAGCAGCAGCCTACAGGGTGACTATGGCTACACCTTC.

On this clone: The sample contains more than one DNA sequence encoding this CDR3. The V gene is TRBV27, the J gene TRBJ2-7, with TRBD1 identical over 11 bases. Unmatched junction bases numbered 2, after V lost 4 bases and J lost 3 bases. Germline V gene lookup returns CDR1 MNHEY and CDR2 SMNVEV (reference sequence). The CDR3 sequence is 14 residues long. The CDR3 region has the DNA TGTGCCAGCAGTTCTGGGACAGGGGGCTACGAGCAGTACTTC. Protein sequence: CASSSGTGGYEQYF.

This rearrangement joins TRBV18 to TRBJ2-4, with 7 bases lining up with TRBD1. V lost 3 bases to trimming and J lost 2 bases; unmatched junction nucleotides: 13. The V gene's germline CDR1 is KGHSH and CDR2 LQKENI. This CDR3 is built from 18 residues. This CDR3 reads CASSPVGTDNPSKNIQYF. In nucleotides, the CDR3 is TGTGCCAGCTCACCGGTCGGGACAGACAATCCATCCAAAAACATTCAGTACTTC.

The chain recombines TRBV4-1 with TRBJ1-1; no clear D gene. The V gene's germline CDR1 is MGHRA and CDR2 YSYEKL. CDR3 length: 14 amino acids. Trimming stripped 4 bases from V and 3 bases from J, with 12 bases between. CDR3 region: CASSPTVFDTEAFF. In DNA, the CDR3 is TGCGCCAGCAGCCCCACAGTTTTTGACACTGAAGCTTTCTTT.